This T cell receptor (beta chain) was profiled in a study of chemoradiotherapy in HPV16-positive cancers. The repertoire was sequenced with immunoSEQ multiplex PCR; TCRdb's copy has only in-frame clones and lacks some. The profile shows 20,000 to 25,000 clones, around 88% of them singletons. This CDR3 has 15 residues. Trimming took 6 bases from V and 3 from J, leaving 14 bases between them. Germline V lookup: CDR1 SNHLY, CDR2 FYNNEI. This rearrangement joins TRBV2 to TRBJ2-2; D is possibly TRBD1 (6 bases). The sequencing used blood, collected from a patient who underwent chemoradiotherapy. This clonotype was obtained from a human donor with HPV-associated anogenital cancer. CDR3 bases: TGTGCCAGCAGGGCCCGGGACACCTACACCGGGGAGCTGTTTTTT. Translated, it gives CASRARDTYTGELFF.